Included here is one TCR beta chain sequence, with context. What antigen it recognizes has not been identified. Within one base of it there is no much larger clone, and no base qualities were kept. Whole blood was collected in K2EDTA tubes by collaborating institutions according to the institutions' own protocols. For TCRbeta analysis, collaborators shipped samples as frozen whole blood, isolated PBMCs, or DNA extracted from either of those sample types. CDR1 is given as SSHAT and CDR2 as FNYEAQ, both from the germline V gene (reference sequence). The CDR3 has 13 amino acids, counting the end cysteine and phenylalanine. Only the CDR3 portion is preserved as DNA: 39 bases, with reading frame beginning at the first base. This sample is part of a study of blood T cell repertoires in COVID-19 (TCRdb year 2020). With respect to the entire study: Samples from collaborators originated in the United States, Italy and Spain and spanned both the acute and convalescent phases of COVID-19. A freely available public database, intended as a resource for researchers studying the immune response to SARS-CoV-2, is where the repertoires were released. The prospective study material was composed of cDNA or gDNA derived from T cells, B-cell-depleted T cells, or PBMCs. Subjects who had been exposed to COVID-19, were actively infected with it, or had recovered from it provided the deeply sampled blood TCRbeta repertoires that made up the dataset. Nearly every sample came with metadata listing a de-identified subject ID, COVID-19 status, age in years and sex. HLA class I and class II types, where available, came from metadata supplied by the sample provider rather than from assay-based typing. The samples were drawn from the first 160 participants of the ongoing ImmuneRACE study and from 950 to 1,500 subjects provided by 6 global collaborators. What the work shows at the level of the full study, not this receptor alone: How much clinical and demographic metadata was included differed by source and by participant, and the metadata was provided uncurated.

The immunoSEQ Assay, a bias-controlled multiplex PCR, was used to amplify TCRbeta CDR3 regions from genomic DNA. On the authors' methods: The number of nucleated cells in each sample was estimated by amplification of reference gene primers within the assay. To quantify the absolute abundance of each unique TCRbeta CDR3 rearrangement, sequence reads were collapsed and filtered. For each sample, productive Simpson clonality was calculated by taking the square root of Simpson's diversity index across productive rearrangements. In TCRdb, the immuneACCESS table is reduced to in-frame sequences with V and J assigned. These tables do not hold every clone; where another copy was compared, an unresolved V gene accounts for under half, and the others remain unexplained. The V and J calls and clone size were taken over from that table, and D and trimming were inferred from the DNA. The sample has approximately 180,000 clones on record, roughly 88% of them singletons. The ten largest clones represent 2.5% to 3.5% of the sample.

Sequencing input: peripheral blood. The chain is encoded by TRBV7-7 joined to TRBJ1-5, with a tentative D gene TRBD1 over 5 matching bases. The receptor was isolated from a man in his sixties with acute or convalescent COVID-19. The nucleotide sequence reads as follows: TGTGCTAGGGCTCCGGGACTAAATCAGCCCCAGCATTTT. Its coded protein is CARAPGLNQPQHF.